The entry that follows covers one T cell receptor (beta chain) sequence. Antigen specificity is unknown. Assay used: immunoSEQ multiplex PCR; TCRdb lists only in-frame clones, some missing. The table has some 2 million clones, less than 95% seen once. This sample stems from a study of shared clonotypes between healthy human individuals. Study-level findings and limits: Among donors, the sharing of clonotypes was expected to be influenced by sequencing depth.

Cells designated naive CD8 were CD45RO-negative and were positively selected for CCR7, with terminally differentiated effector memory CD45RA+ cells excluded. All donors qualified as healthy HIV-negative adults and had experienced no recent acute infections or vaccinations. This CDR3 contains 13 residues. Looked up from germline, CDR1 is LGHNA and CDR2 is YSLEER. Trimming took 2 bases from V and 4 from J, leaving 6 bases between them. The sample consisted of naive CD8+ T cells sorted from blood. The chain joins TRBV4-3 to TRBJ2-1; D is undetermined. This receptor was identified in a young man in good health. Here the CDR3 reads CASSQRSYNEQFF. CDR3 nucleotides: TGCGCCAGCAGCCAAAGGAGTTACAATGAGCAGTTCTTC.